The T cell receptor beta chain under discussion was sequenced for a study of cytomegalovirus exposure and HLA in healthy donors. Researchers ran the PCR with 60 Vbeta and 13 Jbeta primers. The protocol was immunoSEQ multiplex PCR, while the TCRdb copy is restricted to in-frame clones and leaves out a portion. The table shows some 180,000 clones, with over 65% occurring only once. This clone has just a few counts. Per germline, CDR1 SGHVS and CDR2 FQNEAQ. After removal of 3 bases from V and 3 bases from J, the junction contained 3 bases not matched to a gene. There are 14 residues in the CDR3. The chain couples TRBV7-8 to TRBJ1-2; TRBD1 agrees at 8 bases. The sequence was collected from a young man in good health and CMV-seronegative. The sample was PBMCs. The CDR3 bases are TGTGCCAGCAGCTTCGACAGGGGCGACTATGGCTACACCTTC. This encodes CASSFDRGDYGYTF.